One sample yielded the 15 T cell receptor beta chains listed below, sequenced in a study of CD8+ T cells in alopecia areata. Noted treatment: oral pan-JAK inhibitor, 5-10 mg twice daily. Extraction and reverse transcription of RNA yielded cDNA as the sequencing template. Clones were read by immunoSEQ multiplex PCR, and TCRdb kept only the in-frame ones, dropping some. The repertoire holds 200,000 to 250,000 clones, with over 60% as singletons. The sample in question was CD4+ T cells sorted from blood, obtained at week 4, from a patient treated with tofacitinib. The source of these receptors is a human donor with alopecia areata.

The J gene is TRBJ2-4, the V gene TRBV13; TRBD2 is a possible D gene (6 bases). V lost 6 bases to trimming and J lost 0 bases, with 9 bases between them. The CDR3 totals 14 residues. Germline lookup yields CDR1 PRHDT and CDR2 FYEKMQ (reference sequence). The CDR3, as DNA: TGTGCCAGCAGGAGGGGACTAGCCAAAAACATTCAGTACTTC. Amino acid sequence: CASRRGLAKNIQYF.

CDR3 in amino acids: CASSVLGSSYEQYF. CDR3 nucleotides: TGTGCCAGCAGTGTTCTTGGCAGCTCCTACGAGCAGTACTTC. V gene TRBV2 combines with J gene TRBJ2-7; unclear D gene. Germline CDR1 SNHLY, CDR2 FYNNEI. The V and J ends lost 4 bases and 0 bases respectively, with 10 bases between them. This CDR3 is built from 14 residues.

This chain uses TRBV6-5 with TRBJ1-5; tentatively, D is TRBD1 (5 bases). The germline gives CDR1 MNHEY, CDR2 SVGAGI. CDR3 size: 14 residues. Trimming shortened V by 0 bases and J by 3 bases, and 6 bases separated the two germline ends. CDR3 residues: CASSYSGANQPQHF. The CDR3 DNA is TGTGCCAGCAGTTACTCAGGGGCCAATCAGCCCCAGCATTTT.

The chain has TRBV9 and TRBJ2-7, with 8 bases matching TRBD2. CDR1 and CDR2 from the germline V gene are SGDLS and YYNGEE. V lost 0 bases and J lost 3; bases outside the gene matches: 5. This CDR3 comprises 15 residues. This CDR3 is CASSVGPAGDYEQYF. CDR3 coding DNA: TGTGCCAGCAGCGTAGGCCCAGCGGGGGACTACGAGCAGTACTTC.

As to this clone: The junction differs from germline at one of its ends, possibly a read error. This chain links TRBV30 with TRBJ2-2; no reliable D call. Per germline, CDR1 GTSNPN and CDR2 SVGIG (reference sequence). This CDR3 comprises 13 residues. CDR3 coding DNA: TGTGCCTGGGGTGTGGGATTTCCCGGGGAGCTGTTTTTT. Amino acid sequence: CAWGVGFPGELFF.

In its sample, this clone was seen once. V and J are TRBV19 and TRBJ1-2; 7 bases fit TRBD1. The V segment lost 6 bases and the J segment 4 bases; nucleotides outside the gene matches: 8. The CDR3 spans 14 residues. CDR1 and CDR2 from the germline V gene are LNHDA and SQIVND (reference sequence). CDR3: CASRPTGIGYGYTF. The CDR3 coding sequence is TGTGCCAGTAGACCGACAGGGATCGGCTATGGCTACACCTTC.

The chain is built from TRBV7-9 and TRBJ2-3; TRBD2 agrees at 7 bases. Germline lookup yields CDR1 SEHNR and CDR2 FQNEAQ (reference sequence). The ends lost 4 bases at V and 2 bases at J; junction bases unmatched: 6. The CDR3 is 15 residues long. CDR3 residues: CASSSWTSNTDTQYF. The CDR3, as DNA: TGTGCCAGCAGCTCGTGGACTAGTAACACAGATACGCAGTATTTT.

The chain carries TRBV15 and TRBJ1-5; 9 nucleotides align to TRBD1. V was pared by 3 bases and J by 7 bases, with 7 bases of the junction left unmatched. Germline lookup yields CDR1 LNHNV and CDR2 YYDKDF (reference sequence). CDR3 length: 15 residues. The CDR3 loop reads CATSRGQGRGQPQHF. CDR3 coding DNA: TGTGCCACCAGCAGGGGACAGGGAAGAGGACAGCCCCAGCATTTT.

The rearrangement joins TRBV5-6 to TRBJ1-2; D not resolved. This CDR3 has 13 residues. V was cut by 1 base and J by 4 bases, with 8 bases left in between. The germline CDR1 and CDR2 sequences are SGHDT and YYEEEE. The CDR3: CASSLRAVYGYTF. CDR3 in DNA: TGTGCCAGCAGCTTGCGGGCGGTCTATGGCTACACCTTC.

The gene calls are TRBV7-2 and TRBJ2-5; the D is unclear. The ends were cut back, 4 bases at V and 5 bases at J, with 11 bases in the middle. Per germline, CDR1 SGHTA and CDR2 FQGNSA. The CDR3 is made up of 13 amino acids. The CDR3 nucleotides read TGTGCCAGCAGCTCCTACCTCGATGAGACCCAGTACTTC. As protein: CASSSYLDETQYF.

This chain's CDR3 is CASSSNRDGYTF. CDR3 bases: TGTGCCAGCAGCTCGAACAGGGATGGCTACACCTTC. The chain employs TRBV27 and TRBJ1-2; maybe TRBD1 (6 bases). V was trimmed by 6 bases and J by 6 bases, leaving 11 bases between them. Germline values: CDR1 MNHEY, CDR2 SMNVEV (reference sequence). The CDR3 spans 12 residues.

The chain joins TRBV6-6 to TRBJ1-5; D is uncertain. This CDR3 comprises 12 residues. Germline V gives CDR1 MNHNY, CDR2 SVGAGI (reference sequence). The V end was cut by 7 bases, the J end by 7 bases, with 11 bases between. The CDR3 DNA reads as TGTGCCAGCACCCATCAAGGACAGCCCCAGCATTTT. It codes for CASTHQGQPQHF.

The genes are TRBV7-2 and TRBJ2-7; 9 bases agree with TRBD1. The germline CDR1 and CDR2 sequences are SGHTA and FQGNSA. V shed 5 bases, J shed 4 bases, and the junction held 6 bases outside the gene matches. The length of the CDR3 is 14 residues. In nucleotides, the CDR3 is TGTGCCAGCAGCCGCCAGACAGGGGGATACGAGCAGTACTTC. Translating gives CASSRQTGGYEQYF. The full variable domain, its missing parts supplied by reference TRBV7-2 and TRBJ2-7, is GAGVSQSPSNKVTEKGKDVELRCDPISGHTALYWYRQSLGQGLEFLIYFQGNSAPDKSGLPSDRFSAERTGGSVSTLTIQRTQQEDSAVYLCASSRQTGGYEQYFGPGTRLTVT.

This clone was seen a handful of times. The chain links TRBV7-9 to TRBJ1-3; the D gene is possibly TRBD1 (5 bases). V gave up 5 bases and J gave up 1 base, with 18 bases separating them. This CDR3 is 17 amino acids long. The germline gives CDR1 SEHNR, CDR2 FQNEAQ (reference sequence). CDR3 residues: CASSLLLFGGSGNTIYF. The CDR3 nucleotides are TGTGCCAGCAGCCTCCTACTGTTCGGGGGATCTGGAAACACCATATATTTT.

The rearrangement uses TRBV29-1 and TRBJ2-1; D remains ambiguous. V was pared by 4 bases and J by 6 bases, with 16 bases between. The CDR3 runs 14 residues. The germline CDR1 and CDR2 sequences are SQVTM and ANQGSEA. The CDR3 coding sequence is TGCAGCGTTGTTGCGTCCGCGGCCGGCAATGAGCAGTTCTTC. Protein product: CSVVASAAGNEQFF.